This note documents a single T cell receptor (beta chain) sequence. This entry belongs to a study of chronic HIV infection and antiretroviral therapy. TCRdb processed the 5' RACE reads anew with MiXCR; each CDR3 protein has one entry. The table records about 48,000 distinct CDR3 sequences, about 18% of them present only once. The TCR comes from an adult who had HIV and had not received antiretroviral therapy, or was an uninfected healthy control (not recorded which). The specimen sequenced was peripheral blood.

Written as DNA, the CDR3 is TGTGCCAGCAGCCCCACCCGACGGGATCACCAAGAGACCCAGTACTTC. Translation gives CASSPTRRDHQETQYF. The chain carries TRBV7-9 and TRBJ2-5, with TRBD2 as a possible D gene (5 bases). Germline V gives CDR1 SEHNR, CDR2 FQNEAQ (reference sequence). V was cut by 5 bases and J by 0 bases, with 16 bases left in between. This CDR3 has 16 residues.